This T cell receptor beta chain was sequenced in a study of shared clonotypes between healthy human individuals. Trimming cost V 4 bases and J 5 bases, with 15 bases left between them. There are 15 residues in the CDR3. Germline-derived CDR1 and CDR2 are LGHNA and YNFKEQ. Naive-designated CD8 cells lacked CD45RO, were positively enriched for CCR7, and omitted terminally differentiated effector memory CD45RA+ cells. Some clones are missing from TCRdb's copy, which holds only in-frame ones; the method was immunoSEQ multiplex PCR. The top ten clones hold about 24% of a sample with approximately 720,000 clones, about 91% of them seen once.

The clonotype was recovered from a man aged 25-40 years in good health. V gene TRBV4-2 combines with J gene TRBJ2-1, with D uncertain. Sequencing used naive CD8+ T cells sorted from blood. In DNA, the CDR3 is TGTGCCAGCAGCCCGGAAGGTCGGGCCGACAATGAGCAGTTCTTC. Translating gives CASSPEGRADNEQFF.